This T cell receptor (beta chain) was recorded in a study of blood T cell repertoires in COVID-19. Study overall: Researchers got acute and convalescent COVID-19 samples from the United States, Italy and Spain. Sample material is recorded as cDNA or gDNA derived from T cells, B-cell-depleted T cells, or PBMCs.

In the original workflow: By means of reference gene primer amplification, nucleated cell counts were estimated. The table came from immunoSEQ multiplex PCR; TCRdb's copy has only in-frame clones and leaves some out. That table is the source of V, J and clone size, and D and trimming were worked out from the DNA. The sample lists roughly 260,000 clones, around nine tenths occurring once. The sequence came from a woman aged 40-49 years who had recovered from COVID-19. The sample taken for sequencing was peripheral blood.

CDR3 region: CSVEVQTLGYEQYF. The CDR3 DNA follows: TGCAGCGTTGAAGTACAGACCCTCGGATACGAGCAGTACTTC. This chain joins TRBV29-1 and TRBJ2-7, with no clear D. Germline lookup yields CDR1 SQVTM and CDR2 ANQGSEA. This CDR3 region has 14 residues. The V end was cut by 1 base, the J end by 4 bases, with 14 bases between.